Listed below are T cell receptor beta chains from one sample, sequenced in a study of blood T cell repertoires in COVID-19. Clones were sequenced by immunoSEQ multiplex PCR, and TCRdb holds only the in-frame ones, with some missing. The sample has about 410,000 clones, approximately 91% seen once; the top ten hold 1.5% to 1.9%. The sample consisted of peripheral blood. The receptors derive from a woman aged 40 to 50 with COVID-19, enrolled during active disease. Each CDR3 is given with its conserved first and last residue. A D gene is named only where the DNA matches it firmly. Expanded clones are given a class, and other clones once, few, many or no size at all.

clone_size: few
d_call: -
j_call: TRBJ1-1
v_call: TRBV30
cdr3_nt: TGTGCTTATGTACAGGGAGCCTCGGCTTTCTTT
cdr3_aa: CAYVQGASAFF

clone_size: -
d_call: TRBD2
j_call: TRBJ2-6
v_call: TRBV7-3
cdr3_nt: TGTGCCAGCAGCCAGGTCGGGAGGGCCTCTGGGGCCAACGTCCTGACTTTC
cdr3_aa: CASSQVGRASGANVLTF

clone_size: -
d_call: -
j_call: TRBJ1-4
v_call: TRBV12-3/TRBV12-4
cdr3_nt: TGTGCCAGCAGTCTCCGAGTGGGGGGGAAACTGTTTTTT
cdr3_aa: CASSLRVGGKLFF

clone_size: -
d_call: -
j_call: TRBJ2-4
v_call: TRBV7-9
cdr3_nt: TGTGCCAGCAGCTTATCCCCTAAAAACATTCAGTACTTC
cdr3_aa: CASSLSPKNIQYF

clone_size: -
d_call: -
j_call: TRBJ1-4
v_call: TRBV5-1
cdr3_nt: TGCGCCAGAAAAGGGAGGACTAATGAAAAACTGTTTTTT
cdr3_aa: CARKGRTNEKLFF

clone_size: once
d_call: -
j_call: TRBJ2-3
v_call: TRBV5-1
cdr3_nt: TGCGCCAGCAGCTTTGACTCAAAAGACACAGATACGCAGTATTTT
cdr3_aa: CASSFDSKDTDTQYF

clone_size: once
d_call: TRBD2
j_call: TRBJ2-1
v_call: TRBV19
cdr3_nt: TGTGCCAGTAGCATCGGGACTAGCGGGAGTCCCGCGTTTGTTAATGAGCAGTTCTTC
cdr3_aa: CASSIGTSGSPAFVNEQFF

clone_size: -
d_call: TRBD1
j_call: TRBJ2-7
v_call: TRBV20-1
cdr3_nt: TGCAGTGCTAGTCGACAGGGGTTCACCTACGAGCAGTACTTC
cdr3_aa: CSASRQGFTYEQYF

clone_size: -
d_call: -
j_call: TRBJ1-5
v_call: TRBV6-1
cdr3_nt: TGTGCCAGCAGTGCAATGGCAGGGGTCAGCAATCAGCCCCAGCATTTT
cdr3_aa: CASSAMAGVSNQPQHF

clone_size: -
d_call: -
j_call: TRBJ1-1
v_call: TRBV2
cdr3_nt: TGTGCCAGCAGCCAAGAGAGCGGGACCACTGAAGCTTTCTTT
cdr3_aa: CASSQESGTTEAFF

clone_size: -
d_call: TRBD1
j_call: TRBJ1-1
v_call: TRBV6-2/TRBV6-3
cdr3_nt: TGTGCCAGCAGTTACTCAGGACAGGGAGTGACTGAAGCTTTCTTT
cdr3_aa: CASSYSGQGVTEAFF

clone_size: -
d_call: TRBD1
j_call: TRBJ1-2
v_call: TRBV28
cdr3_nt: TGTGCCAGCGCGGTCTTGACAGGGTATGGCTACACCTTC
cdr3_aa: CASAVLTGYGYTF

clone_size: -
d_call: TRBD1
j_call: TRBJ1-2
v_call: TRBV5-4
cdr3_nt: TGTGCCAGCAGCTTGGGGACAGGAGGGTATGGCTACACCTTC
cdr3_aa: CASSLGTGGYGYTF

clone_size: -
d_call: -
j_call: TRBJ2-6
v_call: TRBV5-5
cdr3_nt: TGTGCCAGCAGCTTGTCCGTAAGCGTCTCTGGGGCCAACGTCCTGACTTTC
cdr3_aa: CASSLSVSVSGANVLTF

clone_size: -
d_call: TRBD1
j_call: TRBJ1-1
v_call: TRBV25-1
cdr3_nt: TGTGCCAGCATGAAGGGGGCGACCACTGAAGCTTTCTTT
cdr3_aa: CASMKGATTEAFF

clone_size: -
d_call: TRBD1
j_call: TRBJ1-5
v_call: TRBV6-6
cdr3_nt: TGTGCCAGCAGGATCGGACAGGTCGGACAGCCCCAGCATTTT
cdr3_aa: CASRIGQVGQPQHF

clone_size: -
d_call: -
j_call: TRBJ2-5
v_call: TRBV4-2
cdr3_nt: TGTGCCAGCAGCCAAGATCGTGGGGAGCTACAAGAGACCCAGTACTTC
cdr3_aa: CASSQDRGELQETQYF

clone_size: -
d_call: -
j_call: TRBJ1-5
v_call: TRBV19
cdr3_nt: TGTGCCAGTAGTTCAACAGGGAATGATCAGCCCCAGCATTTT
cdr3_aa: CASSSTGNDQPQHF

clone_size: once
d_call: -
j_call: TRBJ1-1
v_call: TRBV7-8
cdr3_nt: TGTGCCAGCAGCCCTCGTTTGCGGGTGAACACTGAAGCTTTCTTT
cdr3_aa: CASSPRLRVNTEAFF

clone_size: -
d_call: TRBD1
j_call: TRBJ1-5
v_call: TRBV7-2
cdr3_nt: TGTGCCAGCAGCTCCAACCTCCGGGACAGCTATAGCAATCAGCCCCAGCATTTT
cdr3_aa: CASSSNLRDSYSNQPQHF

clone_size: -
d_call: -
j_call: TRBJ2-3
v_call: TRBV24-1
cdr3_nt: TGTGCCACCAGTGATGGGAGCACCGATACGCAGTATTTT
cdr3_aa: CATSDGSTDTQYF

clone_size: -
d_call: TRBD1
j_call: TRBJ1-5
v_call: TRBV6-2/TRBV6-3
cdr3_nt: TGTGCCAGCAGTTACGCCCCGGGACAGGGGCTCGTTCAGCCCCAGCATTTT
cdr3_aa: CASSYAPGQGLVQPQHF

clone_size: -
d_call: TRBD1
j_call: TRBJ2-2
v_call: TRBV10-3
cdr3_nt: TGTGCCATCAGTGCGGACAGGGCGAACACCGGGGAGCTGTTTTTT
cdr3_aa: CAISADRANTGELFF

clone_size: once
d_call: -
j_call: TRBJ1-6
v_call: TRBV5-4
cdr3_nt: TGTGCCAGCAGCTCTGTTCTCTATAATTCACCCCTCCACTTT
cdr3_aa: CASSSVLYNSPLHF

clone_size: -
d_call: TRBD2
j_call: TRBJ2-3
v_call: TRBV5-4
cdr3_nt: TGTGCCAGCAGACCCGGGACTAGCGGGAGTTTGAATACGCAGTATTTT
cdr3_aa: CASRPGTSGSLNTQYF

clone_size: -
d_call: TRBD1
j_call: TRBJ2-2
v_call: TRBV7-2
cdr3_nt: TGTGCCAGCAGCTCGGAACCTACGGGGACAGGGGTGAACACCGGGGAGCTGTTTTTT
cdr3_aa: CASSSEPTGTGVNTGELFF